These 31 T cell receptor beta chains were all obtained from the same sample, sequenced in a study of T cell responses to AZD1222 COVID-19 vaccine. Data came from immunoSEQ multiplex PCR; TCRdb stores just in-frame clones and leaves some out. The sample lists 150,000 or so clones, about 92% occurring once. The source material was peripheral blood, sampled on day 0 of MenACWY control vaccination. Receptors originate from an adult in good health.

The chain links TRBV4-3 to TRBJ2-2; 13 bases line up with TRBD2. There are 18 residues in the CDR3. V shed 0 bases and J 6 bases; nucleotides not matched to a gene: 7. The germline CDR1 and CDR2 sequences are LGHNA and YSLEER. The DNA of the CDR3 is TGCGCCAGCAGCCAAGATATGGGACTAGCGGGGTTCCCCGGGGAGCTGTTTTTT. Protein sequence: CASSQDMGLAGFPGELFF.

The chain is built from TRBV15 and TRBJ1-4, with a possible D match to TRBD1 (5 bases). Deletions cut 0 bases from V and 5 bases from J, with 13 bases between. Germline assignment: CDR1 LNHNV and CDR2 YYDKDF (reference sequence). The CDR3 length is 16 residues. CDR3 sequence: CATSRDGGRLNEKLFF. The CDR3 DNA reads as TGTGCCACCAGCAGAGACGGGGGTCGATTAAATGAAAAACTGTTTTTT.

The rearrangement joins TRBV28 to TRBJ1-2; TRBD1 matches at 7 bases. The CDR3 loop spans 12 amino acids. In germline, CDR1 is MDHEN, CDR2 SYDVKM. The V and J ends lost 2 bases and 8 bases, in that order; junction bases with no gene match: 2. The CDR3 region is CASSLLTGGYTF. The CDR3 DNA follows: TGTGCCAGCAGTTTACTGACAGGGGGCTACACCTTC.

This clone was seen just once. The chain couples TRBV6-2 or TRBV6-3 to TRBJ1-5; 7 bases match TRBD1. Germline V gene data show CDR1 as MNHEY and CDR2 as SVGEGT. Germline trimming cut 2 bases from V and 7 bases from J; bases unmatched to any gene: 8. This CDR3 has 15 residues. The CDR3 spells CASSYLDRARQPQHF. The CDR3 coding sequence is TGTGCCAGCAGTTACCTTGACAGGGCACGGCAGCCCCAGCATTTT.

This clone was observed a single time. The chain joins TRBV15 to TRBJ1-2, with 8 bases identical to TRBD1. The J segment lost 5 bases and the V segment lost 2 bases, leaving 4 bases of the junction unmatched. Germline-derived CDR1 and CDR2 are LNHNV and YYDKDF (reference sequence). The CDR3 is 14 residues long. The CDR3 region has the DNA TGTGCCACCAGCAGACGGGACAGGAGTTATGGCTACACCTTC. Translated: CATSRRDRSYGYTF.

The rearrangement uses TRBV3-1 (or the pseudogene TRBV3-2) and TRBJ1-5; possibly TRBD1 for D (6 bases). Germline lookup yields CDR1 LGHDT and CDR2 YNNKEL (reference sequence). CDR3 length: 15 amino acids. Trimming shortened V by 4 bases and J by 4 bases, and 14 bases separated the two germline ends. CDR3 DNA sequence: TGTGCCAGCAGCCCAAGCCCCCAGGGGAATCAGCCCCAGCATTTT. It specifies CASSPSPQGNQPQHF.

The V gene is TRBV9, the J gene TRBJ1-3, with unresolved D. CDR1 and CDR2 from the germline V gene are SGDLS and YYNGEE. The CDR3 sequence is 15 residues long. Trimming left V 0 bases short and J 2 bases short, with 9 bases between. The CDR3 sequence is CASSVDPSAGNTIYF. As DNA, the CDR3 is TGTGCCAGCAGCGTAGATCCCAGTGCTGGAAACACCATATATTTT. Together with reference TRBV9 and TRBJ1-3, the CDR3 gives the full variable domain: DSGVTQTPKHLITATGQRVTLRCSPRSGDLSVYWYQQSLDQGLQFLIQYYNGEERAKGNILERFSAQQFPDLHSELNLSSLELGDSALYFCASSVDPSAGNTIYFGEGSWLTVV.

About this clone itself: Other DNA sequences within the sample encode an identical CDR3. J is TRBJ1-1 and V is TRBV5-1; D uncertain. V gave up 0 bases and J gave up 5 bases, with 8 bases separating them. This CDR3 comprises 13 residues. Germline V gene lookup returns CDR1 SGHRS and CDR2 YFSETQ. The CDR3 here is CASSLGGRTEAFF. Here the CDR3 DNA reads TGCGCCAGCAGCTTGGGCGGTCGGACTGAAGCTTTCTTT.

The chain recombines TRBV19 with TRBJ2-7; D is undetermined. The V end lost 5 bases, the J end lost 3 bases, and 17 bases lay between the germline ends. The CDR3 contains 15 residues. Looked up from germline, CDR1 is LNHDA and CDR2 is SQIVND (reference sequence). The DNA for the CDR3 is TGTGCCAGTAGTCCTAGTCCGGATGCATACTACGAGCAGTACTTC. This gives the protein CASSPSPDAYYEQYF.

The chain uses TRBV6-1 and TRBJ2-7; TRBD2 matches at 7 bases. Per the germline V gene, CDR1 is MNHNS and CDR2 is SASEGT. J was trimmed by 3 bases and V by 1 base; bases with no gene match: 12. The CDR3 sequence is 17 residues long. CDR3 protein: CASSEGGVERGLYEQYF. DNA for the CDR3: TGTGCCAGCAGTGAAGGAGGAGTCGAGCGGGGTCTCTACGAGCAGTACTTC.

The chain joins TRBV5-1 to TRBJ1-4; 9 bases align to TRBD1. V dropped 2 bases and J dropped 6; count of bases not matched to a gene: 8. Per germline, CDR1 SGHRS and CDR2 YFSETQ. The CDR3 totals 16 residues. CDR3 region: CASSFGTGILDEKLFF. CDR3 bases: TGCGCCAGCAGCTTCGGGACAGGGATTCTGGATGAAAAACTGTTTTTT.

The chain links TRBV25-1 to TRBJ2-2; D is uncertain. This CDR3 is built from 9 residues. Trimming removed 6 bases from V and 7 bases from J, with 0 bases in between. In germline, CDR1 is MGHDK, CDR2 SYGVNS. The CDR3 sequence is CASSGELFF. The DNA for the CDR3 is TGTGCCAGCAGCGGGGAGCTGTTTTTT. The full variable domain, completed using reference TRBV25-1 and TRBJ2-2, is EADIYQTPRYLVIGTGKKITLECSQTMGHDKMYWYQQDPGMELHLIHYSYGVNSTEKGDLSSESTVSRIRTEHFPLTLESARPSHTSQYLCASSGELFFGEGSRLTVL.

The CDR3 region is CSAPTGAGYTF. CDR3 bases: TGCAGTGCACCGACAGGGGCTGGCTACACCTTC. The gene calls are TRBV20-1 and TRBJ1-2, with 8 nucleotides matching TRBD1. The length of the CDR3 is 11 residues. After removal of 6 bases from V and 7 bases from J, the junction contained 4 bases not matched to a gene. Germline assignment: CDR1 DFQATT and CDR2 SNEGSKA (reference sequence).

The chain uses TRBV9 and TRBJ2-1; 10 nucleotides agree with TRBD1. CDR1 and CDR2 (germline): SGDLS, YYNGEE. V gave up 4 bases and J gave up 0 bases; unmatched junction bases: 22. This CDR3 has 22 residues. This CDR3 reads CASSFPSGGQGSGGGSYNEQFF. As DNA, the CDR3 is TGTGCCAGCAGCTTCCCGTCAGGGGGACAGGGGAGTGGGGGAGGCTCCTACAATGAGCAGTTCTTC.

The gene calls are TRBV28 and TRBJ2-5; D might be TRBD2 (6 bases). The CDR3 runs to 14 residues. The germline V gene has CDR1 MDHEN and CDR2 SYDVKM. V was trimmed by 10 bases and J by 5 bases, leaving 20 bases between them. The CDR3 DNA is TGTGCCACCAAAGGGCCCTCGGAGGGGGAGACCCAGTACTTC. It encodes CATKGPSEGETQYF.

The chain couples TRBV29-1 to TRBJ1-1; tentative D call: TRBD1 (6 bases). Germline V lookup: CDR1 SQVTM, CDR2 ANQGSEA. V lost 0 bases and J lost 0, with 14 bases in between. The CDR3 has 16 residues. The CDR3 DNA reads TGCAGCGTTGAAGATTACCGGGGGCGCATGAACACTGAAGCTTTCTTT. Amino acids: CSVEDYRGRMNTEAFF.

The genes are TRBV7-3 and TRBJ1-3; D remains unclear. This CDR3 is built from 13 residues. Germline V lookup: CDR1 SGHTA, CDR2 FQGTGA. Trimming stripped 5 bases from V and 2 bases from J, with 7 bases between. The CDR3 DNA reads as TGTGCCAGCAGCCAACCGCCTGGAAACACCATATATTTT. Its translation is CASSQPPGNTIYF.

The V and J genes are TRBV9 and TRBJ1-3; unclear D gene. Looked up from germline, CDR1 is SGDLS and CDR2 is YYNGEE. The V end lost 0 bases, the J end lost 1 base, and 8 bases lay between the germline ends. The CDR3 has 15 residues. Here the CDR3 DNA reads TGTGCCAGCAGCGTAGGGGGATTATCTGGAAACACCATATATTTT. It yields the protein CASSVGGLSGNTIYF.

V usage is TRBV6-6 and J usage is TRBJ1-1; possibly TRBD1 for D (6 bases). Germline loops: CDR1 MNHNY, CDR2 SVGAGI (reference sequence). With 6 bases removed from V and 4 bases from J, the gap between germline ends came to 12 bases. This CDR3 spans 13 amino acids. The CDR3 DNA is TGTGCCAGCAGGCAGGCAGGGGCCACTGAAGCTTTCTTT. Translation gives CASRQAGATEAFF.

The CDR3 protein is CASSPGRDAVRPQHF. The CDR3 region has the DNA TGTGCCAGCAGCCCAGGACGAGACGCGGTGCGACCCCAGCATTTT. This chain connects TRBV7-2 to TRBJ1-5; D unclear. This CDR3 comprises 15 residues. CDR1 is SGHTA, CDR2 FQGNSA, per germline. Trimming pared 5 bases from V and 10 bases from J, leaving 21 bases between.

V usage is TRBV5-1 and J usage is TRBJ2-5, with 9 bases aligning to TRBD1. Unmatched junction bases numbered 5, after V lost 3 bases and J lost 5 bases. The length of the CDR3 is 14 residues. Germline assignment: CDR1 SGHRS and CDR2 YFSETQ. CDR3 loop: CASSSGQGMETQYF. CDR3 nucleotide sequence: TGCGCCAGCAGCTCTGGACAGGGGATGGAGACCCAGTACTTC.

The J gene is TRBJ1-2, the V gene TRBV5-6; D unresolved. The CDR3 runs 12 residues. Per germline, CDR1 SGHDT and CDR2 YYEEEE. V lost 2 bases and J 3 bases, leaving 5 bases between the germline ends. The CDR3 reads CASSFQDYGYTF. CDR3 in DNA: TGTGCCAGCAGCTTCCAGGACTATGGCTACACCTTC.

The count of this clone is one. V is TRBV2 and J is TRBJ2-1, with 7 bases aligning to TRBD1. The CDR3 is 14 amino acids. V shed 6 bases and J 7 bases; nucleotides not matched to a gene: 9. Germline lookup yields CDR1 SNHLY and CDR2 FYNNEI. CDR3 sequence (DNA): TGTGCCAGCAGGGAGACAGGGCCTGTAAATGAGCAGTTCTTC. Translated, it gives CASRETGPVNEQFF.

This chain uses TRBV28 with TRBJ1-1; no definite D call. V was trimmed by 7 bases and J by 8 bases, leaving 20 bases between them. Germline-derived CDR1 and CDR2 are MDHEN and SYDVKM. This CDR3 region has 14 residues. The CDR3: CASIYSGRRWEAFF. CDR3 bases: TGTGCCAGCATATATTCGGGAAGGCGGTGGGAAGCTTTCTTT. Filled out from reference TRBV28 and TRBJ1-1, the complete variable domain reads DVKVTQSSRYLVKRTGEKVFLECVQDMDHENMFWYRQDPGLGLRLIYFSYDVKMKEKGDIPEGYSVSREKKERFSLILESASTNQTSMYLCASIYSGRRWEAFFGQGTRLTVV.

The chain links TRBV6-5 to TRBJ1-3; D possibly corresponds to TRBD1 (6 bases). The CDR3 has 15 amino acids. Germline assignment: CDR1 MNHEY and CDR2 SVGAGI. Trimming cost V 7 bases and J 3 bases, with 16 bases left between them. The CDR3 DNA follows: TGTGCCAGCACCCTTCCGGGGGCCGATGGAAACACCATATATTTT. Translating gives CASTLPGADGNTIYF.

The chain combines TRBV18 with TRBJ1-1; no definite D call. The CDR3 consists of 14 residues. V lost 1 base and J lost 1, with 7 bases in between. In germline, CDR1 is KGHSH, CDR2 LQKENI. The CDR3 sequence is CASSPQGANTEAFF. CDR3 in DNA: TGTGCCAGCTCACCACAGGGAGCGAACACTGAAGCTTTCTTT.

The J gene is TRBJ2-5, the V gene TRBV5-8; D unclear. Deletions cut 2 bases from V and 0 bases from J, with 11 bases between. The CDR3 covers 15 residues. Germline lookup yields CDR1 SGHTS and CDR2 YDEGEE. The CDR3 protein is CASSFYRLNQETQYF. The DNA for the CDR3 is TGTGCCAGCAGCTTTTACAGACTCAACCAAGAGACCCAGTACTTC. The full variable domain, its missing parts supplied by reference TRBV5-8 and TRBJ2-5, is EAGVTQSPTHLIKTRGQQATLRCSPISGHTSVYWYQQALGLGLQFLLWYDEGEERNRGNFPPRFSGRQFPNYSSELNVNALELEDSALYLCASSFYRLNQETQYFGPGTRLLVL.

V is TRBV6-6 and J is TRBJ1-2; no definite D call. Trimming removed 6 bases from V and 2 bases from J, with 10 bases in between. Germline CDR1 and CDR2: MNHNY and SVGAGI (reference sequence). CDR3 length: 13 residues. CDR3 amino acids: CASSPRSNYGYTF. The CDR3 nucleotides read TGTGCCAGCAGCCCCAGATCCAACTATGGCTACACCTTC.

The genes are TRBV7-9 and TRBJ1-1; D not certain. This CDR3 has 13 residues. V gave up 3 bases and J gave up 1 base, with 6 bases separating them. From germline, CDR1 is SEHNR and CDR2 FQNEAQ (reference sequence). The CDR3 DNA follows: TGTGCCAGCAGCTTCCACGAGAACACTGAAGCTTTCTTT. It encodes CASSFHENTEAFF.

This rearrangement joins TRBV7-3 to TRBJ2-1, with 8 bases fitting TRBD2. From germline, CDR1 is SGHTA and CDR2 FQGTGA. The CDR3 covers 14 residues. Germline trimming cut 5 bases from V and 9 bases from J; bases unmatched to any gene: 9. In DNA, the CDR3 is TGTGCCAGCAGCGCGAGCGGGAGTATCGGTGAGCAGTTCTTC. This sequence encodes CASSASGSIGEQFF.

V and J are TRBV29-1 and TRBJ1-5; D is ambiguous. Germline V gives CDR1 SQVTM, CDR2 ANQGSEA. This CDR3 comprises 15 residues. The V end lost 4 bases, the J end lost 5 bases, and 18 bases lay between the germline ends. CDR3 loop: CSVVISGNGDQPQHF. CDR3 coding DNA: TGCAGCGTTGTAATTTCGGGGAACGGAGATCAGCCCCAGCATTTT.